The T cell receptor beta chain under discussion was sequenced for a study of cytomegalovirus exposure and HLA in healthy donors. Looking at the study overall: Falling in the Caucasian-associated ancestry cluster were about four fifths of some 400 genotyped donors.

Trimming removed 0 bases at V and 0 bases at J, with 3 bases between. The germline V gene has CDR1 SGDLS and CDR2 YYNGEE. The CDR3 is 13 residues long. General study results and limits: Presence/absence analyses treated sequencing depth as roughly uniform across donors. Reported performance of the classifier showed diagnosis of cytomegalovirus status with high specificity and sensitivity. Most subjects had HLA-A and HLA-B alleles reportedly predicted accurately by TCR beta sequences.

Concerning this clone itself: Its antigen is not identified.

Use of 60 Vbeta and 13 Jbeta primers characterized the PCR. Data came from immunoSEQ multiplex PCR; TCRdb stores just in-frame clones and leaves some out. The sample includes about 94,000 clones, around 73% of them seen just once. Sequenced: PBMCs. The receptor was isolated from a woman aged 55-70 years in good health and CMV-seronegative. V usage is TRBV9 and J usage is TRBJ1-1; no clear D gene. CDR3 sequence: CASSVVMNTEAFF. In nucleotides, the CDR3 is TGTGCCAGCAGCGTAGTAATGAACACTGAAGCTTTCTTT.